This is a list of T cell receptor beta chains from one sample in a study of Graves' ophthalmopathy and Graves' hyperthyroidism. TCRdb reprocessed the multiplex PCR reads with MiXCR, giving one entry per CDR3 protein. The data contain about 640,000 distinct CDR3 sequences, about two fifths of them singletons. The sample comprised peripheral blood. The source is an adult man with Graves' ophthalmopathy. CDR3s include the opening cysteine and the closing phenylalanine or tryptophan. The D gene is left open where the match is weak. Clone size is shown for a subset of rows, as once, few, many or a class of expanded clone.

D gene,V gene,clone size,J gene,CDR3 protein,CDR3 DNA
.,TRBV10-2,.,TRBJ1-4,CASSVAVNRGTNEKLFF,TGTGCCAGCAGTGTGGCCGTCAATCGGGGGACTAATGAAAAACTGTTTTTT
TRBD1,TRBV12-3/TRBV12-4,.,TRBJ1-5,CASSFDPGTGDHQPQHF,TGTGCCAGCAGTTTCGATCCCGGGACAGGGGACCATCAGCCCCAGCATTTT
.,TRBV12-3/TRBV12-4,many,TRBJ1-6,CASTGWEGPYNSPLHF,TGTGCCAGCACCGGCTGGGAGGGTCCCTATAATTCACCCCTCCACTTT
.,TRBV7-9,few,TRBJ1-3,CASSREENTIYF,TGTGCCAGCAGTAGGGAAGAAAACACCATATATTTT
TRBD1,TRBV12-3/TRBV12-4,many,TRBJ1-2,CASTPGTGSPPNYGYTF,TGTGCCAGCACCCCCGGGACAGGCAGTCCTCCTAACTATGGCTACACCTTC
TRBD2,TRBV20-1,few,TRBJ2-5,CSASRLAGVSVGETQYF,TGCAGTGCTTCCCGACTAGCGGGAGTTTCGGTCGGAGAGACCCAGTACTTC
.,TRBV5-1,many,TRBJ1-4,CASRTSDGANEKLFF,TGCGCCAGCAGGACATCAGACGGGGCTAATGAAAAACTGTTTTTT
.,TRBV29-1,many,TRBJ1-1,CSAKYMNTEAFF,TGCAGCGCAAAATATATGAACACTGAAGCTTTCTTT
TRBD2,TRBV7-9,.,TRBJ2-5,CASSPSGSSREQGLETQYF,TGTGCCAGCAGCCCAAGCGGGAGTAGCCGGGAACAGGGACTGGAGACCCAGTACTTC
TRBD1,TRBV12-3/TRBV12-4,many,TRBJ1-3,CASSMTGGSGNTIYF,TGTGCCAGCAGCATGACAGGGGGAAGTGGAAACACCATATATTTT
.,TRBV5-1,many,TRBJ1-5,CASSPEGRISGDQPQHF,TGCGCCAGCAGCCCCGAGGGCAGGATTTCAGGGGATCAGCCCCAGCATTTT
TRBD1,TRBV11-2,many,TRBJ2-7,CASSLQTGTGVHEQYF,TGTGCCAGCAGCTTGCAAACCGGGACAGGGGTCCACGAGCAGTACTTC
TRBD1,TRBV20-1,many,TRBJ1-5,CSARDDRGYNQPQHF,TGCAGTGCTAGGGACGACAGGGGTTACAATCAGCCCCAGCATTTT
.,TRBV20-1,many,TRBJ1-4,CSARDQEKLFF,TGCAGTGCTAGAGATCAGGAAAAACTGTTTTTT
.,TRBV5-6,many,TRBJ2-7,CASSLKYEQYF,TGTGCCAGCAGCTTGAAGTACGAGCAGTACTTC
.,TRBV25-1,many,TRBJ2-2,CASSESFGAGELFF,TGTGCCAGCAGTGAATCTTTTGGCGCCGGGGAGCTGTTTTTT
.,TRBV20-1,many,TRBJ1-2,CSAIDPNRGYTF,TGCAGTGCTATAGACCCTAACCGGGGCTACACCTTC
TRBD2,TRBV29-1,many,TRBJ2-7,CSVAPQGGTYEQYF,TGCAGCGTTGCCCCTCAGGGAGGGACCTACGAGCAGTACTTC
.,TRBV2,.,TRBJ1-1,CASSGFRGNTEAFF,TGTGCCAGCAGTGGATTTAGAGGGAACACTGAAGCTTTCTTT
TRBD1,TRBV10-3,.,TRBJ1-1,CAIRGDRGEAFF,TGTGCCATCAGGGGGGACAGGGGTGAAGCTTTCTTT
.,TRBV7-6,once,TRBJ2-5,CASSPLGTIETQYF,TGTGCCAGCAGTCCACTGGGGACAATCGAGACCCAGTACTTC
.,TRBV30,.,TRBJ1-1,CAWGPRVSEAFF,TGTGCCTGGGGCCCGAGGGTTTCGGAAGCTTTCTTT
TRBD1,TRBV12-3/TRBV12-4,many,TRBJ1-2,CASSPPGQQFYTF,TGTGCCAGCAGTCCCCCGGGACAGCAATTTTACACCTTC
.,TRBV7-3,few,TRBJ2-2,CASSLVNFRATGELFF,TGTGCCAGCAGCTTAGTTAACTTCCGAGCCACCGGGGAGCTGTTTTTT
TRBD2,TRBV10-2,.,TRBJ2-5,CASSERTGGKETQYF,TGCGCCAGCAGTGAACGGACCGGGGGGAAAGAGACCCAGTACTTC
.,TRBV29-1,many,TRBJ2-7,CSVGVSEYEQYF,TGCAGCGTTGGAGTTAGCGAGTACGAGCAGTACTTC
.,TRBV7-9,.,TRBJ1-1,CASSHGRGVHTEAFF,TGTGCCAGCAGCCATGGGAGGGGAGTTCACACTGAAGCTTTCTTT
.,TRBV12-3/TRBV12-4,many,TRBJ2-5,CASSFGVGGSTETQYF,TGTGCCAGCAGTTTCGGGGTCGGAGGGAGTACGGAGACCCAGTACTTC
.,TRBV7-9,many,TRBJ2-5,CASNEGGVSRPPGETQYF,TGTGCCAGCAACGAAGGGGGGGTTTCTCGACCACCAGGAGAGACCCAGTACTTC
.,TRBV11-2,.,TRBJ2-6,CASPRGDGPGANVLTF,TGTGCCAGCCCTAGAGGGGACGGGCCTGGGGCCAACGTCCTGACTTTC
TRBD1,TRBV5-6,few,TRBJ1-2,CASSLQGALFFTF,TGTGCCAGCAGCTTGCAGGGGGCGCTTTTTTTCACCTTC
TRBD2,TRBV6-5,many,TRBJ2-5,CATRTSEETQYF,TGTGCCACCCGAACTAGCGAAGAGACCCAGTACTTC
TRBD1,TRBV6-6,many,TRBJ1-5,CASTHRGQPQHF,TGTGCCAGCACCCACAGGGGTCAGCCCCAGCATTTT
.,TRBV4-1,few,TRBJ1-5,CASGGWGSQPQHF,TGCGCCAGCGGCGGCTGGGGGAGCCAGCCCCAGCATTTT
.,TRBV6-6,many,TRBJ1-5,CASSNSGPTLNQPQHF,TGTGCCAGCAGTAATTCAGGGCCGACCCTCAATCAGCCCCAGCATTTT
.,TRBV20-1,.,TRBJ1-2,CSARLGGYGYTF,TGCAGTGCTAGGCTAGGGGGCTATGGCTACACCTTC
TRBD1,TRBV9,once,TRBJ1-5,CASRGQGAETQHF,TGTGCCAGCAGAGGACAGGGAGCCGAGACCCAGCATTTT
.,TRBV24-1,.,TRBJ1-4,CATSDGLTEGVNEKLFF,TGTGCCACCAGTGATGGACTAACAGAGGGTGTAAATGAAAAACTGTTTTTT
.,TRBV10-3,.,TRBJ1-1,CASRPLGGGATEAFF,TGTGCCAGCAGACCCCTCGGTGGGGGGGCCACTGAAGCTTTCTTT
TRBD1,TRBV7-9,few,TRBJ1-1,CASSQQGATYRAFF,TGTGCCAGCAGCCAGCAGGGGGCCACTTACCGAGCTTTCTTT
.,TRBV9,.,TRBJ1-4,CASSVVGAEKLFF,TGTGCCAGCAGCGTAGTGGGGGCTGAAAAACTGTTTTTT
.,TRBV20-1,.,TRBJ2-7,CSAASIPELGEQYF,TGCAGTGCGGCCTCGATACCCGAATTAGGGGAGCAGTACTTC
TRBD1,TRBV10-3,.,TRBJ1-2,CAISAGQSFYGYTF,TGCGCCATCAGTGCGGGACAGAGCTTCTATGGCTACACCTTC
TRBD1,TRBV19,few,TRBJ2-2,CASSILDRDTGELFF,TGTGCCAGTAGTATCCTAGACAGGGACACCGGGGAGCTGTTTTTT
.,TRBV7-9,many,TRBJ1-1,CASSSQGSEAFF,TGTGCCAGCAGCTCACAGGGTTCGGAAGCTTTCTTT
TRBD2,TRBV14,many,TRBJ2-5,CASSQDTLAPQETQYF,TGTGCCAGCAGCCAAGATACACTAGCGCCACAAGAGACCCAGTACTTC
.,TRBV12-3/TRBV12-4,many,TRBJ2-6,CASTLGVSGANVLTF,TGTGCCAGCACCCTGGGGGTATCTGGGGCCAACGTCCTGACTTTC
TRBD1,TRBV20-1,few,TRBJ1-6,CSARDLEGQGNSPLHF,TGCAGTGCTAGAGATCTAGAGGGACAGGGCAATTCACCCCTCCACTTT
.,TRBV5-6,.,TRBJ1-6,CASSSSPGVNSPLHF,TGTGCCAGCAGCTCCTCTCCGGGAGTTAATTCACCCCTCCACTTT
.,TRBV15,.,TRBJ2-5,CATSSGGAGQETQYF,TGTGCCACCAGCAGTGGGGGGGCAGGCCAAGAGACCCAGTACTTC
.,TRBV5-1,many,TRBJ1-1,CASSLDVKNTEAFF,TGCGCCAGCAGCTTGGATGTCAAGAACACTGAAGCTTTCTTT
.,TRBV5-1,many,TRBJ2-5,CASSGGRGGQETQYF,TGCGCCAGCAGCGGAGGTCGCGGAGGGCAAGAGACCCAGTACTTC
TRBD1,TRBV12-5,many,TRBJ1-1,CASGSTGGAPFF,TGTGCTAGTGGTTCCACAGGGGGCGCGCCTTTCTTT
TRBD2,TRBV7-3,many,TRBJ2-6,CASSSLAGGLVSGANVLTF,TGTGCCAGCAGCTCGTTGGCGGGGGGACTCGTCTCTGGGGCCAACGTCCTGACTTTC
.,TRBV10-3,many,TRBJ2-7,CAISPSSLNSYEQYF,TGTGCCATCAGCCCCTCTAGCCTAAACTCCTACGAGCAGTACTTC